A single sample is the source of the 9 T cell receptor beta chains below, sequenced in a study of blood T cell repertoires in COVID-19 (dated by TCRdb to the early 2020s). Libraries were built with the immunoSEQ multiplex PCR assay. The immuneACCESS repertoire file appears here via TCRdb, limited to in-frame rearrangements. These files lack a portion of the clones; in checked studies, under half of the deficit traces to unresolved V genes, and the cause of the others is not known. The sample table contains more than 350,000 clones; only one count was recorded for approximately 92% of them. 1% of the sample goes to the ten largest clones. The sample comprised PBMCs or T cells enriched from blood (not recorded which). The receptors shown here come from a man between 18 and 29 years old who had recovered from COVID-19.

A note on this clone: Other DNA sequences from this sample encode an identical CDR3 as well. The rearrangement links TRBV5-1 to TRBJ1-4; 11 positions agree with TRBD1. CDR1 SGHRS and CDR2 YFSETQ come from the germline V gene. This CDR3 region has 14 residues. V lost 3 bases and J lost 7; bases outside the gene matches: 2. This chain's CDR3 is CASSSGTGGEKLFF. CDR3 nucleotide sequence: TGCGCCAGCAGCTCCGGGACAGGGGGTGAAAAACTGTTTTTT.

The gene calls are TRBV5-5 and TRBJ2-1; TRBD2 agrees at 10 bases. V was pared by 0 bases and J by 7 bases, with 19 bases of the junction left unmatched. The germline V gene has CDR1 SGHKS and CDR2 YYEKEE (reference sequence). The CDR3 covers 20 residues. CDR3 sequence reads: CASSLVLTQFLAGVSNEQFF. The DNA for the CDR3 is TGTGCCAGCAGCTTGGTTTTAACACAGTTTCTAGCGGGAGTAAGTAATGAGCAGTTCTTC.

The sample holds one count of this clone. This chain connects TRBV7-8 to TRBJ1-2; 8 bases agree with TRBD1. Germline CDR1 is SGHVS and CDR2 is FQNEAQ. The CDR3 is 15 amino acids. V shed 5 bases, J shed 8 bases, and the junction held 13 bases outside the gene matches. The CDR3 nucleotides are TGTGCCAGCAGCCCCACAACGGACAGGGCTGTCGGCTACACCTTC. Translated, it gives CASSPTTDRAVGYTF.

Written as DNA, the CDR3 is TGTGCCAGTAGTATGCGGCTAGCGGGAGACACAGATACGCAGTATTTT. This encodes CASSMRLAGDTDTQYF. The chain has TRBV19 and TRBJ2-3; 10 bases match TRBD2. The V gene's germline CDR1 is LNHDA and CDR2 SQIVND (reference sequence). The length of the CDR3 is 16 residues. The J segment lost 2 bases and the V segment lost 3 bases, leaving 5 bases of the junction unmatched.

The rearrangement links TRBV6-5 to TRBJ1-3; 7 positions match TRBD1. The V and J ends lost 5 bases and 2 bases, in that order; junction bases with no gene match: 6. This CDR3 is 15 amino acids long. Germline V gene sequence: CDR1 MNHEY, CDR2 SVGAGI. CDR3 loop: CASSLRQGPGNTIYF. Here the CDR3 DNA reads TGTGCCAGCAGTCTCCGACAGGGTCCTGGAAACACCATATATTTT.

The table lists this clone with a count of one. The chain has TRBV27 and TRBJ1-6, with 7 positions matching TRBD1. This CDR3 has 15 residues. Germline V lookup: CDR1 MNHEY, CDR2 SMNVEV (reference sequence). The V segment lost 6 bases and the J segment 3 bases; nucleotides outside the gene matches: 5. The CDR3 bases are TGTGCCAGCAGCGCCGGGACAGTCTATAATTCACCCCTCCACTTT. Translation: CASSAGTVYNSPLHF.

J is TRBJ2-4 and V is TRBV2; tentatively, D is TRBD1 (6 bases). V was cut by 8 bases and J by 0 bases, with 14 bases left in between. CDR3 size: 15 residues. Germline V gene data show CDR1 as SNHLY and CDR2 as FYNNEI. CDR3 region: CASLYRELAKNIQYF. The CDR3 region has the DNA TGTGCCAGCTTGTACAGGGAATTAGCCAAAAACATTCAGTACTTC.

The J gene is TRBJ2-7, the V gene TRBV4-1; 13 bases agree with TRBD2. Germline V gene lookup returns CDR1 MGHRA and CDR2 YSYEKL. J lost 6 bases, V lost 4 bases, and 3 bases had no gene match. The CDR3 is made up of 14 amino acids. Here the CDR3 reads CASSLGTSGVEQYF. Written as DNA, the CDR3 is TGCGCCAGCAGCCTCGGGACTAGCGGGGTCGAGCAGTACTTC.

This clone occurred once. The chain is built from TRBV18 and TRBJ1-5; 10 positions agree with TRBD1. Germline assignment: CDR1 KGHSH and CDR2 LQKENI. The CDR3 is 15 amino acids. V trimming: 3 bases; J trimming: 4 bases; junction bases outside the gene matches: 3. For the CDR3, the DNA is TGTGCCAGCTCACCGGGACAGGGGAATAATCAGCCCCAGCATTTT. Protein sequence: CASSPGQGNNQPQHF.